These 11 T cell receptor beta chains were sequenced from one sample in a study of blood T cell repertoires in COVID-19. Sequencing was performed with immunoSEQ multiplex PCR; in TCRdb, only in-frame clones are kept and a portion is missing. The sample holds over 100,000 clones, 70% to 90% seen once. The sequencing input was peripheral blood. All receptors come from a woman aged 60-75 years with acute or convalescent COVID-19.

This sequence joins TRBV3-1 (or the pseudogene TRBV3-2) and TRBJ2-5, with 7 nucleotides matching TRBD1. Looked up from germline, CDR1 is LGHDT and CDR2 is YNNKEL (reference sequence). This CDR3 contains 13 residues. With V trimmed by 9 bases and J by 5 bases, 9 bases remained unmatched. CDR3 sequence reads: CASTRGRWETQYF. DNA for the CDR3: TGTGCCAGTACTAGGGGGCGGTGGGAGACCCAGTACTTC.

This clone was observed a handful of times. The chain has TRBV10-1 and TRBJ2-7; D is undetermined. The ends were cut back, 2 bases at V and 2 bases at J, with 7 bases in the middle. The germline gives CDR1 WNHNN, CDR2 SYGVQD (reference sequence). This CDR3 has 13 amino acids. The CDR3 spells CASSEGPPYEQYF. The CDR3 region has the DNA TGCGCCAGCAGTGAGGGGCCCCCCTACGAGCAGTACTTC.

This chain joins TRBV28 and TRBJ1-2; D possibly corresponds to TRBD1 (5 bases). With 3 bases removed from V and 4 bases from J, the gap between germline ends came to 12 bases. From germline, CDR1 is MDHEN and CDR2 SYDVKM. The CDR3 runs to 14 residues. DNA of the CDR3: TGTGCCAGCAGTTTCGGGGAGGGGCTCTATGGCTACACCTTC. Protein sequence: CASSFGEGLYGYTF.

The chain links TRBV28 to TRBJ2-3; 8 bases map to TRBD1. After removal of 7 bases from V and 6 bases from J, the junction contained 3 bases not matched to a gene. Germline CDR1 MDHEN, CDR2 SYDVKM. The CDR3 runs to 12 residues. The CDR3 region is CASKTGGDTQYF. DNA for the CDR3: TGTGCCAGCAAAACAGGGGGGGATACGCAGTATTTT.

In this sample, this clone turned up a few times. This chain connects TRBV2 to TRBJ1-3; D gene unclear. The CDR3 has 13 residues. In germline, CDR1 is SNHLY, CDR2 FYNNEI. Trimming cost V 4 bases and J 3 bases, with 7 bases left between them. The CDR3 sequence is CASSAVVGNTIYF. For the CDR3, the DNA is TGTGCCAGCAGTGCAGTGGTTGGAAACACCATATATTTT.

The chain joins TRBV20-1 to TRBJ2-1; TRBD2 might be the D (5 bases). Germline-derived CDR1 and CDR2 are DFQATT and SNEGSKA (reference sequence). The CDR3 extends over 11 amino acids. With 5 bases removed from V and 10 bases from J, the gap between germline ends came to 12 bases. The CDR3 protein is CSASGVQEQFF. The CDR3, as DNA: TGCAGTGCTTCCGGGGTGCAGGAGCAGTTCTTC.

The V and J genes are TRBV11-2 and TRBJ2-1, with 9 bases fitting TRBD2. The CDR3 covers 15 residues. The V gene end was trimmed by 6 bases and the J gene end by 5 bases; junction bases not matched to a gene: 8. Germline loops: CDR1 SGHAT, CDR2 FQNNGV. This CDR3 is CASSSQREDHNEQFF. DNA of the CDR3: TGTGCCAGCAGTTCCCAGCGGGAGGACCACAATGAGCAGTTCTTC.

The chain couples TRBV3-1 (or the pseudogene TRBV3-2) to TRBJ2-1; D call uncertain. The V gene lost 8 bases and the J gene lost 5 bases, with 10 bases spanning the gap. CDR1 and CDR2 (germline): LGHDT, YNNKEL (reference sequence). The CDR3 covers 12 residues. Here the CDR3 reads CASVASNNEQFF. The CDR3 DNA sequence: TGTGCCAGCGTGGCCTCAAACAATGAGCAGTTCTTC.

This clone has only one observation. The V call is TRBV7-3, the J call TRBJ2-2; D not certain. Deletions cut 2 bases from V and 2 bases from J, with 12 bases between. CDR1 and CDR2 from the germline V gene are SGHTA and FQGTGA. This CDR3 is built from 16 residues. In nucleotides, the CDR3 is TGTGCCAGCAGCTTATCCTACGAGATTAACACCGGGGAGCTGTTTTTT. It yields the protein CASSLSYEINTGELFF.

In its sample, this clone was seen a few times. A junction boundary mismatches the germline segment, possibly from a read error. The V and J genes are TRBV7-7 and TRBJ2-5; 8 bases map to TRBD2. Germline assignment: CDR1 SSHAT and CDR2 FNYEAQ (reference sequence). The length of the CDR3 is 15 residues. The CDR3 DNA reads TGTGCTAGCAGCACCGGGAGGGGGGCGAGGGAGACCCAGTACTTC. It encodes CASSTGRGARETQYF.

This rearrangement joins TRBV3-1 (or the pseudogene TRBV3-2) to TRBJ1-2, with 10 bases identical to TRBD1. This CDR3 region has 15 residues. Germline V lookup: CDR1 LGHDT, CDR2 YNNKEL (reference sequence). V lost 4 bases and J lost 7; bases outside the gene matches: 9. CDR3 DNA sequence: TGTGCCAGCAGCCGCCGCGGGACAGGGGCCTCTGGCTACACCTTC. Translated: CASSRRGTGASGYTF.